Listed below are T cell receptor beta chains from one sample, sequenced in a study of CD8 T cells in Susac syndrome. One entry per CDR3 protein results from TCRdb running MiXCR on the immunoSEQ multiplex PCR reads. The data hold some 130,000 distinct CDR3 sequences, with 85% to 95% observed a single time. Sequencing was done on a sample of CD8+ T cells from PBMCs. These receptors were obtained from a human donor with Susac syndrome. Each CDR3 is given without its conserved first and last residue. Fields, in order: V gene, CDR3 length, J gene, CDR3 protein.

>TRBV12-3/TRBV12-4|12|TRBJ1-1
ASSFGAPNTEAF
>TRBV20-1|12|TRBJ2-2
SARARANPGELF
>TRBV29-1|14|TRBJ2-4
SVLNPGQLAKNIQY
>TRBV6-5|13|TRBJ2-7
ASSSTSRRVYEQY
>TRBV4-1|16|TRBJ2-3
ASSQYPLALRGTDTQY
>TRBV6-2/TRBV6-3|12|TRBJ2-7
ASSYLGQSYEQY
>TRBV20-1|10|TRBJ2-7
SARMDSYEQY
>TRBV30|12|TRBJ1-1
AWRHRGLRTEAF
>TRBV3-1|12|TRBJ2-1
ASSQESPINEQF
>TRBV9|14|TRBJ2-2
ASSSRTDANTGELF
>TRBV27|14|TRBJ2-4
ASSLSAGAAKNIQY
>TRBV2|9|TRBJ2-7
ASHEDYEQY
>TRBV9|15|TRBJ1-2
ASSPSDGPLRNYGYT
>TRBV12-3/TRBV12-4|15|TRBJ2-7
ASRSGLGPSGTYEQY
>TRBV12-3/TRBV12-4|12|TRBJ1-1
ASSVSGGDAEAF
>TRBV12-5|12|TRBJ2-7
ASGFSQGAYEQY
>TRBV12-3/TRBV12-4|15|TRBJ2-3
ASTDLGTSDLVDTQY
>TRBV5-1|12|TRBJ2-3
ASSFGQRTDTQY
>TRBV5-6|12|TRBJ2-1
ASSLVGLTGEQF
>TRBV4-1|16|TRBJ1-5
ASSQDPNPTTGNQPQH
>TRBV12-3/TRBV12-4|10|TRBJ2-5
ASSLTGETQY
>TRBV4-1|17|TRBJ2-1
ASSQEGLAGPGRYNEQF
>TRBV9|10|TRBJ2-1
ASSPPADEQF
>TRBV3-1|15|TRBJ2-1
ASSQTLGGGWNNEQF
>TRBV24-1|13|TRBJ2-7
ATSGATSHPYEQY
>TRBV11-2|9|TRBJ2-3
ASRGSDTQY
>TRBV20-1|12|TRBJ2-7
SASGVQSSYEQY
>TRBV7-9|12|TRBJ1-2
ASSSSGGVAGYT
>TRBV5-1|10|TRBJ2-1
ASRQPDNEQF
>TRBV24-1|18|TRBJ2-1
ATSESTGTGGEGIYNEQF
>TRBV6-1|14|TRBJ1-2
ASSEWPTRGDYGYT
>TRBV28|11|TRBJ2-1
ASSALAGYEQF
>TRBV7-2|16|TRBJ2-5
ASSLVGLAGGDQETQY
>TRBV15|12|TRBJ2-1
ATRRLADYNEQF
>TRBV7-6|11|TRBJ2-7
ASSLTRLEEQY
>TRBV29-1|11|TRBJ2-1
SVDNGLYNEQF
>TRBV7-6|14|TRBJ1-5
ASSLEEGVRNQPQH